This T cell receptor beta chain was retrieved from a study of blood T cell repertoires in COVID-19. Study details: T cells, B-cell-depleted T cells, or PBMCs supplied cDNA or gDNA.

CDR1 is MNHEY and CDR2 is SVGAGI in the germline V gene. V dropped 10 bases and J dropped 9 bases, with 16 bases sitting between them. This CDR3 is built from 12 residues. How the authors handled the data: Reference gene primer amplification gave estimated nucleated cell counts. The method was immunoSEQ multiplex PCR; TCRdb's version includes in-frame clones alone and lacks a portion of them. V and J calls and clone size are as listed in that table; D and trimming were resolved from the DNA. Here the sample spans more than 95,000 clones, over 75% being singletons. This clonotype was sampled from a man in his fifties or sixties with acute or convalescent COVID-19. This chain connects TRBV6-5 to TRBJ2-4, with D possibly being TRBD1 (5 bases). Material for sequencing was peripheral blood. DNA for the CDR3: TGTGCCACCGGCGAGGTAGACAGCATTCAGTACTTC. This encodes CATGEVDSIQYF.